Following are 30 T cell receptor beta chains from one sample sequenced in a study of vaccination effects on CD4 cells after COVID-19. Under the ViraFEST assay, PBMC were stimulated with viral peptide pools so that antigen-specific CD4+ T cells expanded. Sequencing was performed afterwards. Around day 10 of culture, CD4+ T cells were separated out. The vaccine recipients had no prior SARS-CoV-2 infection, with negative nucleocapsid antibodies. Assay used: immunoSEQ multiplex PCR; TCRdb lists only in-frame clones, some missing. The sample shows 25,000 or so clones, over 55% of them seen only once. These receptors have no known antigen. Sequenced material: CD4+ T cells from PBMCs cultured with HCoV-OC43 spike peptides, taken before COVID-19 vaccination. The subset: HCoV-OC43 spike overlapping peptide pool stimulation. These receptors were taken from a human donor who received a COVID-19 vaccine.

The genes are TRBV5-1 and TRBJ2-7; D may be TRBD2 (5 bases). This CDR3 is 15 amino acids long. The germline V and J ends were trimmed by 4 bases and 0 bases, with 14 bases remaining between them. The germline CDR1 and CDR2 sequences are SGHRS and YFSETQ. CDR3 protein: CASSELAKPSYEQYF. CDR3 DNA sequence: TGCGCCAGCAGCGAGTTAGCGAAACCCTCCTACGAGCAGTACTTC.

The rearrangement uses TRBV19 and TRBJ1-2; D remains unclear. The V gene's germline CDR1 is LNHDA and CDR2 SQIVND (reference sequence). V was clipped by 3 bases and J by 2 bases, with 7 bases between them. The length of the CDR3 is 13 residues. CDR3 coding DNA: TGTGCCAGTAGTATCAATTACAACTATGGCTACACCTTC. Residues: CASSINYNYGYTF. Full variable domain (missing parts from reference TRBV19 and TRBJ1-2): DGGITQSPKYLFRKEGQNVTLSCEQNLNHDAMYWYRQDPGQGLRLIYYSQIVNDFQKGDIAEGYSVSREKKESFPLTVTSAQKNPTAFYLCASSINYNYGYTFGSGTRLTVV.

The sample holds one count of this clone. The chain carries TRBV5-1 and TRBJ1-2; 9 bases fit TRBD1. Germline V gene sequence: CDR1 SGHRS, CDR2 YFSETQ. The CDR3 runs to 14 residues. The V and J ends lost 4 bases and 3 bases, in that order; junction bases with no gene match: 4. CDR3 region: CASSGTGFDYGYTF. The CDR3 DNA is TGCGCCAGCAGCGGGACAGGGTTTGACTATGGCTACACCTTC.

This clone was detected only a few times. The chain is built from TRBV7-2 and TRBJ2-2; D is undetermined. The CDR3 has 12 amino acids. Trimming cost V 7 bases and J 3 bases, with 6 bases left between them. The germline V gene has CDR1 SGHTA and CDR2 FQGNSA. CDR3 nucleotides: TGTGCCAGCACCTCGGACACCGGGGAGCTGTTTTTT. Residues: CASTSDTGELFF.

The chain carries TRBV25-1 and TRBJ2-6; 7 bases are shared with TRBD1. Losses at the gene ends were 5 bases for V and 2 bases for J; bases not matched to a gene: 3. Germline V gene data show CDR1 as MGHDK and CDR2 as SYGVNS. CDR3 size: 15 residues. The CDR3 spells CASSPTGAGANVLTF. CDR3 nucleotides: TGTGCCAGCAGTCCTACAGGGGCTGGGGCCAACGTCCTGACTTTC.

The chain employs TRBV19 and TRBJ2-5; weak D call: TRBD1 (6 bases). Germline-derived CDR1 and CDR2 are LNHDA and SQIVND (reference sequence). There are 15 residues in the CDR3. Trimming cost V 8 bases and J 2 bases, with 18 bases left between them. The DNA of the CDR3 is TGTGCCAGTGAAAAAAATACAGGGAAACAAGAGACCCAGTACTTC. Protein: CASEKNTGKQETQYF. The variable domain in full, with the rest retrieved from reference TRBV19 and TRBJ2-5, is DGGITQSPKYLFRKEGQNVTLSCEQNLNHDAMYWYRQDPGQGLRLIYYSQIVNDFQKGDIAEGYSVSREKKESFPLTVTSAQKNPTAFYLCASEKNTGKQETQYFGPGTRLLVL.

In DNA form, the CDR3 reads TGTGCCAGCAGTTTAAACATAGACTATGGCTACACCTTC. Translation: CASSLNIDYGYTF. This chain links TRBV12-3 or TRBV12-4 with TRBJ1-2; D not resolved. Trimming pared 2 bases from V and 3 bases from J, leaving 7 bases between. The CDR3 consists of 13 residues.

The CDR3 region has the DNA TGTGCCACCAGGCCCAGCTCCAACACTGAAGCTTTCTTT. It codes for CATRPSSNTEAFF. This chain uses TRBV24-1 with TRBJ1-1; D ambiguous. Per germline, CDR1 KGHDR and CDR2 SFDVKD. The length of the CDR3 is 13 residues. V was pared by 7 bases and J by 2 bases, with 10 bases between.

The chain joins TRBV5-1 to TRBJ2-7; perhaps TRBD1 as D (8 bases). Germline CDR1 reads SGHRS; CDR2 reads YFSETQ. CDR3 length equals 17 residues. Trimming pared 0 bases from V and 4 bases from J, leaving 20 bases between. CDR3 loop: CASSLALQGGRNYEQYF. CDR3 coding DNA: TGCGCCAGCAGCTTGGCCTTACAGGGGGGGAGAAATTACGAGCAGTACTTC.

The DNA for the CDR3 is TGTGCCAGCAGCAGAACCGGGACTAGTGTTGGAGCGACAGATACGCAGTATTTT. Its protein product is CASSRTGTSVGATDTQYF. This chain connects TRBV5-5 to TRBJ2-3; TRBD2 agrees at 8 bases. The germline gives CDR1 SGHKS, CDR2 YYEKEE (reference sequence). This CDR3 has 18 amino acids. V gave up 4 bases and J gave up 3 bases; unmatched junction bases: 16.

The chain combines TRBV7-9 with TRBJ1-1, with D possibly TRBD1 on 5 matching bases. In germline, CDR1 is SEHNR, CDR2 FQNEAQ (reference sequence). The CDR3 sequence is 14 residues long. V was clipped by 1 base and J by 1 base, with 7 bases between them. The CDR3: CASSLVGGNTEAFF. The DNA for the CDR3 is TGTGCCAGCAGCTTAGTGGGGGGGAACACTGAAGCTTTCTTT.

The CDR3 region is CASSDSVAGGPDTQYF. The CDR3 DNA reads TGTGCCAGCAGTGACTCGGTGGCGGGGGGGCCCGATACGCAGTATTTT. This chain links TRBV6-4 with TRBJ2-3; 9 nucleotides align to TRBD2. V shed 0 bases and J 6 bases; nucleotides not matched to a gene: 7. CDR3 length equals 16 residues. Looked up from germline, CDR1 is MRHNA and CDR2 is SNTAGT.

This clone was detected only a few times. V and J are TRBV12-5 and TRBJ1-5; the D gene is possibly TRBD1 (6 bases). The CDR3 has 15 residues. Germline V gene data show CDR1 as LGHNT and CDR2 as FRNRAP. The V end was cut by 0 bases, the J end by 3 bases, with 9 bases between. The CDR3 DNA is TGTGCTAGTGGTTTGGTGGGGGGCCTCAATCAGCCCCAGCATTTT. It specifies CASGLVGGLNQPQHF. The whole variable domain, remainder taken from reference TRBV12-5 and TRBJ1-5, is DARVTQTPRHKVTEMGQEVTMRCQPILGHNTVFWYRQTMMQGLELLAYFRNRAPLDDSGMPKDRFSAEMPDATLATLKIQPSEPRDSAVYFCASGLVGGLNQPQHFGDGTRLSIL.

This clone was observed a single time. This chain links TRBV6-5 with TRBJ2-3, with D possibly TRBD1 on 5 matching bases. The CDR3 is 14 amino acids. V lost 7 bases to trimming and J lost 7 bases, with 18 bases between them. Germline V gene data show CDR1 as MNHEY and CDR2 as SVGAGI. The CDR3 DNA sequence: TGTGCCAGCAAAAAGGACATAGGTCTATATACGCAGTATTTT. This sequence encodes CASKKDIGLYTQYF.

The V and J genes are TRBV5-1 and TRBJ1-1, with a weak D call TRBD1 (6 bases). V lost 0 bases, J lost 0 bases, and 18 bases lay in between. Germline lookup yields CDR1 SGHRS and CDR2 YFSETQ. The CDR3 contains 18 residues. In DNA form, the CDR3 reads TGCGCCAGCAGCTTGGCCCTTAATCTAAGGGGGGTGAACACTGAAGCTTTCTTT. This sequence encodes CASSLALNLRGVNTEAFF.

The rearrangement joins TRBV19 to TRBJ2-3; TRBD2 matches at 7 bases. V shed 8 bases, J shed 1 base, and the junction held 15 bases outside the gene matches. The germline CDR1 and CDR2 sequences are LNHDA and SQIVND (reference sequence). The CDR3 extends over 17 amino acids. The CDR3 loop reads CASSLAGVVEGTDTQYF. The CDR3 bases are TGTGCCAGTTCCCTCGCGGGAGTGGTAGAGGGCACAGATACGCAGTATTTT.

The J gene is TRBJ2-2, the V gene TRBV19, with 8 positions matching TRBD1. Germline V gene data show CDR1 as LNHDA and CDR2 as SQIVND (reference sequence). This CDR3 is built from 14 residues. V lost 9 bases and J lost 5; bases outside the gene matches: 8. Here the CDR3 DNA reads TGTGCCAGCAGCCGGACAGGGCGGACCGGGGAGCTGTTTTTT. It translates to CASSRTGRTGELFF.

V is TRBV11-2 and J is TRBJ2-3; maybe TRBD2 (6 bases). The germline V gene encodes CDR1 SGHAT and CDR2 FQNNGV. Trimming left V 0 bases short and J 11 bases short, with 6 bases between. The CDR3 sequence is 11 residues long. DNA of the CDR3: TGTGCCAGCAGCTTAGAGGGACTGCAGTATTTT. This codes for CASSLEGLQYF. Looking up the rest from reference TRBV11-2 and TRBJ2-3 gives the full variable domain: EAGVAQSPRYKIIEKRQSVAFWCNPISGHATLYWYQQILGQGPKLLIQFQNNGVVDDSQLPKDRFSAERLKGVDSTLKIQPAKLEDSAVYLCASSLEGLQYFGPGTRLTVL.

The chain employs TRBV5-1 and TRBJ2-7; TRBD1 might be the D (5 bases). Germline lookup yields CDR1 SGHRS and CDR2 YFSETQ. The CDR3 length is 13 residues. Trimming removed 0 bases at V and 5 bases at J, with 9 bases between. CDR3 region: CASSLGQRDEQYF. CDR3 bases: TGCGCCAGCAGCTTGGGACAGCGTGACGAGCAGTACTTC.

The chain links TRBV7-9 to TRBJ1-5; 10 bases map to TRBD1. Losses at the gene ends were 5 bases for V and 7 bases for J; bases not matched to a gene: 8. Germline CDR1 SEHNR, CDR2 FQNEAQ (reference sequence). This CDR3 region has 15 residues. CDR3 nucleotide sequence: TGTGCCAGCAGCCCGACAGGGGGCGCGGGACAGCCCCAGCATTTT. Translated, it gives CASSPTGGAGQPQHF.

This clone was recorded only once. The chain couples TRBV30 to TRBJ2-7; D is unclear. V shed 8 bases and J shed 6 bases, with 14 bases lying between them. Germline V lookup: CDR1 GTSNPN, CDR2 SVGIG (reference sequence). The CDR3 extends over 11 amino acids. The CDR3 is CAVNLGIEQYF. Written as DNA, the CDR3 is TGTGCCGTCAACCTAGGCATCGAGCAGTACTTC.

The chain links TRBV19 to TRBJ1-1; possible D gene TRBD1, 5 bases. Germline-derived CDR1 and CDR2 are LNHDA and SQIVND (reference sequence). The CDR3 is 16 amino acids. Trimming removed 3 bases from V and 0 bases from J, with 14 bases in between. CDR3 sequence reads: CASSIGGVILNTEAFF. For the CDR3, the DNA is TGTGCCAGTAGTATCGGGGGGGTGATCTTGAACACTGAAGCTTTCTTT. Full variable domain (outside the CDR3, taken from reference TRBV19 and TRBJ1-1): DGGITQSPKYLFRKEGQNVTLSCEQNLNHDAMYWYRQDPGQGLRLIYYSQIVNDFQKGDIAEGYSVSREKKESFPLTVTSAQKNPTAFYLCASSIGGVILNTEAFFGQGTRLTVV.

V gene TRBV30 combines with J gene TRBJ2-1; 9 positions agree with TRBD2. The CDR3 is made up of 11 amino acids. The J segment lost 14 bases and the V segment lost 5 bases, leaving 7 bases of the junction unmatched. The germline gives CDR1 GTSNPN, CDR2 SVGIG (reference sequence). CDR3 bases: TGTGCCTGGGAGGGCGGGGGGGCTAAGTTCTTC. This translates into CAWEGGGAKFF.

V is TRBV20-1 and J is TRBJ1-4; the D is unclear. Trimming cost V 3 bases and J 7 bases, with 6 bases left between them. The germline V gene encodes CDR1 DFQATT and CDR2 SNEGSKA (reference sequence). The CDR3 has 11 amino acids. The CDR3 reads CSASQVEKLFF. CDR3 coding DNA: TGCAGTGCTAGTCAGGTTGAAAAACTGTTTTTT.

The chain joins TRBV4-1 to TRBJ1-4; D is undetermined. CDR1 and CDR2 (germline): MGHRA, YSYEKL. The CDR3 runs 16 residues. V lost 1 base, J lost 0 bases, and 9 bases lay in between. The CDR3 here is CASSQGVGPTNEKLFF. CDR3 nucleotides: TGCGCCAGCAGCCAAGGAGTAGGGCCAACTAATGAAAAACTGTTTTTT.

CDR3 bases: TGTGCCAGCAGTGAGGTAGCGACCGGGGAGCTGTTTTTT. The encoded protein is CASSEVATGELFF. This chain uses TRBV6-4 with TRBJ2-2; D possibly corresponds to TRBD2 (5 bases). The germline V gene has CDR1 MRHNA and CDR2 SNTAGT. Trimming removed 3 bases at V and 5 bases at J, with 7 bases between. The CDR3 covers 13 residues.

The chain employs TRBV19 and TRBJ1-1; 10 bases match TRBD1. Germline CDR1 is LNHDA and CDR2 is SQIVND (reference sequence). The CDR3 is 13 amino acids. V trimming: 4 bases; J trimming: 6 bases; junction bases outside the gene matches: 2. CDR3 protein: CASSRDRGPEAFF. Written as DNA, the CDR3 is TGTGCCAGTAGTAGGGACAGGGGCCCTGAAGCTTTCTTT.

The rearrangement uses TRBV10-3 and TRBJ2-7, with D perhaps matching TRBD2 (6 bases). This CDR3 is built from 15 residues. Per the germline V gene, CDR1 is ENHRY and CDR2 is SYGVKD. The V and J ends lost 3 bases and 12 bases respectively, with 24 bases between them. CDR3 in amino acids: CAISESRRENFITYF. DNA of the CDR3: TGTGCCATCAGTGAATCGCGGCGGGAAAATTTTATAACGTACTTC.

A few counts support this clone. The chain combines TRBV30 with TRBJ2-2; D is unclear. The CDR3 runs to 14 residues. Trimming took 0 bases from V and 7 from J, leaving 12 bases between them. CDR1 GTSNPN and CDR2 SVGIG come from the germline V gene (reference sequence). CDR3 coding DNA: TGTGCCTGGAGTGTATTATCGGCGAACGGGGAGCTGTTTTTT. Protein: CAWSVLSANGELFF.

The rearrangement links TRBV25-1 to TRBJ2-3, with D unresolved. The CDR3 loop spans 14 amino acids. CDR1 is MGHDK, CDR2 SYGVNS, per germline. V was clipped by 5 bases and J by 2 bases, with 11 bases between them. This CDR3 reads CASSFGPHTDTQYF. CDR3 nucleotide sequence: TGTGCCAGCAGTTTCGGACCACACACAGATACGCAGTATTTT.